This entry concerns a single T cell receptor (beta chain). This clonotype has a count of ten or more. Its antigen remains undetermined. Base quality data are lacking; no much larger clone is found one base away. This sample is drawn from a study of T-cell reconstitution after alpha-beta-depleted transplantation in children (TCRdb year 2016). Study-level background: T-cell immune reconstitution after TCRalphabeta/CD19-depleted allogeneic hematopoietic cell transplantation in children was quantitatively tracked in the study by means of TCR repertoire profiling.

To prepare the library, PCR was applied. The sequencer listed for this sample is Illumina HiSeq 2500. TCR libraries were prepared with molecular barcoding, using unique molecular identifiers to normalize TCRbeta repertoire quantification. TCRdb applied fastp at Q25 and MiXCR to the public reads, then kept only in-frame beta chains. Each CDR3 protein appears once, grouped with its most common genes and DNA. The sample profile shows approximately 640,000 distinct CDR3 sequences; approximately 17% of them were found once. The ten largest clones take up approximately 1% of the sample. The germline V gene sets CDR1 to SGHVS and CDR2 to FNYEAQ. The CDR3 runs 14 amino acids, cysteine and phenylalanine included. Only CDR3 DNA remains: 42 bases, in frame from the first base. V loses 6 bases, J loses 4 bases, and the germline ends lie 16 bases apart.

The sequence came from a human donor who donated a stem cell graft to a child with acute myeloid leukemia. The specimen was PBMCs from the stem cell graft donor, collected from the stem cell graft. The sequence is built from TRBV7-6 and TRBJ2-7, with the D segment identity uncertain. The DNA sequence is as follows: TGTGCCAGCAGTCCCGGGCAGGATCCTTACGAGCAGTACTTC. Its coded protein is CASSPGQDPYEQYF.